This T cell receptor beta chain comes out of a study of cytomegalovirus exposure and HLA in healthy donors. Study-level information: The 130 or so validation repertoires, a later analysis reported, used the same platform as the 666 repertoires from the first cohort. The study, taken as a whole, reports: Reportedly, cytomegalovirus status was diagnosed with high sensitivity and specificity.

In regard to this clone: Its antigen is not identified.

The table came from immunoSEQ multiplex PCR; TCRdb's copy has only in-frame clones and leaves some out. The sample holds roughly 90,000 clones, around 85% seen once. This CDR3 has 14 amino acids. Germline V gene data show CDR1 as SEHNR and CDR2 as FQNEAQ (reference sequence). Trimming removed 1 base from V and 5 bases from J, with 9 bases in between. This TCR was recovered from a man aged 18 to 30 in good health and CMV-seropositive. Sequencing was performed on PBMCs. V and J are TRBV7-9 and TRBJ2-1; no definite D call. The CDR3 DNA sequence: TGTGCCAGCAGCTTAGGCGAGGCAGACAATGAGCAGTTCTTC. Translating gives CASSLGEADNEQFF.